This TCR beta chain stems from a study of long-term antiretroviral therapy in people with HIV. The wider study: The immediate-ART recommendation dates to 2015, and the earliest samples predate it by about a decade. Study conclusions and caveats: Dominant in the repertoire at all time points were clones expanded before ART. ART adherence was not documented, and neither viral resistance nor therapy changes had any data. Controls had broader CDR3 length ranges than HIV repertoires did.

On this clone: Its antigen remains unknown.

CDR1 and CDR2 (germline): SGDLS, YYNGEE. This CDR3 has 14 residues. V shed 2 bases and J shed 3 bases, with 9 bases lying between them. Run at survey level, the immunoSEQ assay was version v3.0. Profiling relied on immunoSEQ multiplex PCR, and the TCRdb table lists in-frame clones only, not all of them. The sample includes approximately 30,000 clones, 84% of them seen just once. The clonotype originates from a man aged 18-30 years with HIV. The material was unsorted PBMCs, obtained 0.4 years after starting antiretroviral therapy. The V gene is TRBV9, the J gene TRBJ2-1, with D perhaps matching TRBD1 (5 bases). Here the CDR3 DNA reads TGTGCCAGCAGCGTTGGACACATCTACAATGAGCAGTTCTTC. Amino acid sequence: CASSVGHIYNEQFF.